A selection of T cell receptor beta chains follows, all from one sample in a study of blood T cell repertoires in COVID-19. Generated by immunoSEQ multiplex PCR, the TCRdb table keeps only in-frame clones and is missing some. The sample holds approximately 60,000 clones, around 76% seen once. The sequencing input was peripheral blood. Receptors were obtained from a human donor in a cohort sampled during active COVID-19. The conserved cysteine and the conserved F or W are not part of the CDR3 here.

V gene	J gene	CDR3 protein
TRBV27	TRBJ1-4	ASSFQGNEKLF
TRBV5-5	TRBJ1-1	ASSIRGNTEAF
TRBV5-1	TRBJ1-5	ASSPGTENQPQH
TRBV28	TRBJ2-1	ASRPTGLGAYNEQF
TRBV5-1	TRBJ2-7	ASSRTSGGPWQY
TRBV4-1	TRBJ2-1	ASSQDRNSGASSYNEQF
TRBV18	TRBJ2-3	ASSPIGTSGRGSTDTQY
TRBV18	TRBJ1-4	ASSSSHSNEKLF
TRBV4-3	TRBJ1-2	ASSLTGVQGYT
TRBV4-2	TRBJ2-5	ASSQDQESGAKN
TRBV24-1	TRBJ1-5	ATSKTGDFGYSNQPQH
TRBV6-2/TRBV6-3	TRBJ2-7	ASSSRPRVYEQY
TRBV27	TRBJ1-6	ASSHHRDPTTPLH
TRBV11-2	TRBJ2-1	ASSLEPYRSITGNEQF
TRBV5-1	TRBJ2-7	ASSLAPVTGTYEQY
TRBV4-3	TRBJ2-3	ASSPSLAETYTDTQY
TRBV10-1	TRBJ1-5	ASSESGGQGSNQPQH
TRBV7-9	TRBJ2-5	ASSRSRPPQETQY
TRBV28	TRBJ1-1	ASSLYRVMNTEAF
TRBV5-1	TRBJ1-1	ASSPQGGTEAF
TRBV5-1	TRBJ2-3	ASSPGQGKGADTQY
TRBV5-1	TRBJ2-7	ASSLSVQREQY
TRBV19	TRBJ2-5	ASSEGTAQETQY
TRBV5-1	TRBJ1-1	ASSLQGANTEAF
TRBV12-3/TRBV12-4	TRBJ1-4	ASSPQINEKLF
TRBV4-3	TRBJ2-5	ASSQDGRGGETQY
TRBV11-2	TRBJ2-1	ASSSDRGNEQF
TRBV20-1	TRBJ1-4	SASGESRWSNEKLF
TRBV9	TRBJ1-1	ARKTVREKNTEAF
TRBV19	TRBJ1-1	ASRGSGGNTEAF
TRBV5-1	TRBJ2-5	ASSLEVRLRDRGETQY
TRBV24-1	TRBJ1-2	ATRDHYRGHNYGYT
TRBV7-9	TRBJ2-2	ASSLGQGTNTGELF
TRBV10-3	TRBJ1-5	AIGQLNQPQH
TRBV2	TRBJ1-3	ASSPPGSSGNTIY
TRBV19	TRBJ2-7	ASSTGQGPSEQY
TRBV29-1	TRBJ1-2	SVEGSGQGATGYT
TRBV20-1	TRBJ2-4	SASEGAGNIQY
TRBV5-4	TRBJ2-1	ASREEGARSYNEQF
TRBV23-1	TRBJ1-2	ASSQSKDSPPGYT
TRBV3-1/TRBV3-2	TRBJ1-2	ASSYPSGQGAPGGYT
TRBV19	TRBJ1-6	ASSKATVNSPLH
TRBV11-3	TRBJ2-1	ASSSSGTGEQF
TRBV30	TRBJ1-1	AWSGRLNTEAF
TRBV5-1	TRBJ1-2	ASSLGAGGNYGYT
TRBV5-1	TRBJ2-3	ASSRGDRGQDTQY
TRBV27	TRBJ1-5	ATKTGGGNQPQH
TRBV3-1/TRBV3-2	TRBJ1-1	ASSPGPSGIEAF
TRBV5-1	TRBJ1-1	ASSFGQGNTEAF
TRBV28	TRBJ1-4	ASSFGQAAYGSEKLF
TRBV5-1	TRBJ1-2	ASRHGQANYGYT